This entry lists 31 T cell receptor beta chains sequenced from one sample in a study of T-cell reconstitution after alpha-beta-depleted transplantation in children. Unique molecular identifiers were used in preparing the TCRbeta library. TCRdb redid the calling of the PCR reads with MiXCR, one entry per CDR3 protein. This sample yields 150,000 to 250,000 distinct CDR3 sequences, of which roughly 6.3% are seen a single time; roughly 4.8% belongs to the top ten. The sample was PBMCs, taken before TCRalphabeta/CD19-depleted stem cell transplant. These receptors were obtained from a girl under three years old with combined immunodeficiency, due to receive a stem cell transplant.

This clonotype came up many times. The rearrangement links TRBV12-3 or TRBV12-4 to TRBJ2-3, with 8 bases matching TRBD2. The CDR3 spans 14 residues. V shed 3 bases, J shed 5 bases, and the junction held 4 bases outside the gene matches. The CDR3 here is CASSLGTSRDTQYF. CDR3 sequence (DNA): TGTGCCAGCAGTTTGGGGACTAGTAGAGATACGCAGTATTTT.

This clonotype was counted many times. V is TRBV27 and J is TRBJ1-1; D might be TRBD1 (5 bases). The CDR3 covers 11 residues. Germline CDR1 and CDR2: MNHEY and SMNVEV (reference sequence). The V gene lost 9 bases and the J gene lost 11 bases, with 16 bases spanning the gap. The CDR3 here is CASRSGGDAFF. Here the CDR3 DNA reads TGTGCCAGTAGATCGGGAGGGGATGCTTTCTTT.

This clonotype showed up many times. The chain has TRBV29-1 and TRBJ2-1; TRBD1 aligns across 7 bases. The CDR3 contains 15 residues. V was pared by 5 bases and J by 0 bases, with 7 bases of the junction left unmatched. CDR1 is SQVTM, CDR2 ANQGSEA, per germline. The DNA for the CDR3 is TGCAGCGTTCCCAGGCCAGGGGGCTCCTACAATGAGCAGTTCTTC. Encoded protein: CSVPRPGGSYNEQFF.

This clonotype has at least ten counts. This chain connects TRBV18 to TRBJ1-2, with D possibly matching TRBD1 (6 bases). Germline CDR1 and CDR2: KGHSH and LQKENI. CDR3 length equals 16 residues. V was cut by 2 bases and J by 5 bases, with 18 bases left in between. The CDR3 region is CASSPTGTPGGYGYTF. CDR3 DNA sequence: TGTGCCAGCTCACCAACTGGGACACCCGGAGGGTATGGCTACACCTTC.

The table lists this clonotype with many counts. The rearrangement uses TRBV5-1 and TRBJ2-7; D not certain. This CDR3 has 15 residues. V was pared by 0 bases and J by 1 base, with 11 bases between. CDR1 is SGHRS and CDR2 is YFSETQ in the germline V gene. The CDR3 sequence: CASSLDFRASYEQYF. The CDR3 bases are TGCGCCAGCAGCTTGGACTTCCGAGCGTCCTACGAGCAGTACTTC.

This clonotype showed up many times. The rearrangement joins TRBV6-2 or TRBV6-3 to TRBJ2-7; the D is unclear. The V and J ends lost 4 bases and 5 bases respectively, with 9 bases between them. The CDR3 consists of 12 residues. Germline CDR1 and CDR2: MNHEY and SVGEGT. The CDR3 is CASSFLADEQYF. Written as DNA, the CDR3 is TGTGCCAGCAGTTTTTTGGCGGACGAGCAGTACTTC.

At least ten counts were recorded for this clonotype. J is TRBJ2-6 and V is TRBV13; D is possibly TRBD1 or TRBD2 (5 bases each). Trimming took off 0 bases at V and 4 bases at J, with 10 bases between the two ends. Germline loops: CDR1 PRHDT, CDR2 FYEKMQ (reference sequence). This CDR3 is 16 amino acids long. The CDR3 spells CASSLGEGKGANVLTF. CDR3 nucleotide sequence: TGTGCCAGCAGCTTAGGTGAGGGGAAAGGGGCCAACGTCCTGACTTTC.

This clonotype has ten or more counts. This chain connects TRBV5-1 to TRBJ2-2, with D unresolved. V gave up 2 bases and J gave up 4 bases, with 9 bases separating them. The CDR3 length is 14 residues. Germline lookup yields CDR1 SGHRS and CDR2 YFSETQ. The DNA for the CDR3 is TGCGCCAGCAGCTTTCGGAAGCGCACCGGGGAGCTGTTTTTT. Its protein is CASSFRKRTGELFF.

This clonotype was recorded many times. This sequence joins TRBV4-1 and TRBJ2-1; weak D call: TRBD2 (5 bases). With 3 bases removed from V and 0 bases from J, the gap between germline ends came to 12 bases. The CDR3 contains 16 residues. The germline V gene has CDR1 MGHRA and CDR2 YSYEKL. This CDR3 is CASSHQSGSSYNEQFF. The CDR3 DNA reads as TGCGCCAGCAGCCACCAAAGCGGAAGCTCCTACAATGAGCAGTTCTTC.

This clonotype has at least ten counts. The chain is built from TRBV5-4 and TRBJ1-3; D gene uncertain. Germline V CDR1 and CDR2: SGHNT, YYREEE (reference sequence). The CDR3 runs 15 residues. Trimming left V 0 bases short and J 5 bases short, with 12 bases between. The CDR3 reads CASSLEVGPRNTIYF. CDR3 sequence (DNA): TGTGCCAGCAGCTTGGAAGTTGGGCCTCGAAACACCATATATTTT.

The V gene is TRBV20-1, the J gene TRBJ2-7; TRBD2 might be the D (5 bases). Per the germline V gene, CDR1 is DFQATT and CDR2 is SNEGSKA (reference sequence). The CDR3 is 15 amino acids. The V and J ends lost 0 bases and 3 bases respectively, with 15 bases between them. The CDR3, as DNA: TGCAGTGCTAGAGATCATACCGGGAACAGCTACGAGCAGTACTTC. Translation: CSARDHTGNSYEQYF.

At least ten counts were recorded for this clonotype. V gene TRBV27 combines with J gene TRBJ1-1, with D possibly TRBD1 on 5 matching bases. V gave up 5 bases and J gave up 7 bases, with 17 bases separating them. This CDR3 is built from 14 residues. CDR1 and CDR2 (germline): MNHEY, SMNVEV (reference sequence). The CDR3 is CASSPTGRRGEAFF. CDR3 DNA: TGTGCCAGCAGTCCGACGGGACGTCGAGGTGAAGCTTTCTTT.

At least ten counts were recorded for this clonotype. The V gene is TRBV27, the J gene TRBJ1-2; a weak D match, TRBD1 (6 bases). This CDR3 has 13 amino acids. Trimming cost V 6 bases and J 8 bases, with 16 bases left between them. Germline values: CDR1 MNHEY, CDR2 SMNVEV (reference sequence). The CDR3 here is CASRQGGALGYTF. Written as DNA, the CDR3 is TGTGCCAGCAGACAAGGGGGGGCGCTGGGCTACACCTTC.

The table lists this clonotype with many counts. J is TRBJ1-1 and V is TRBV9, with D perhaps matching TRBD1 (6 bases). Germline lookup yields CDR1 SGDLS and CDR2 YYNGEE. This CDR3 contains 12 residues. V was pared by 4 bases and J by 12 bases, with 16 bases between. CDR3 in amino acids: CASSLTGQITFF. The DNA of the CDR3 is TGTGCCAGCAGCCTAACAGGGCAGATAACTTTCTTT.

In its sample, this clonotype was seen many times. The CDR3 nucleotides are TGTGCCAGCATTAGAGGACGTTTCGGCTATGGCTACACCTTC. It yields the protein CASIRGRFGYGYTF. The chain uses TRBV28 and TRBJ1-2; D is unresolved. Trimming shortened V by 7 bases and J by 4 bases, and 16 bases separated the two germline ends. The CDR3 is 14 residues long. CDR1 MDHEN and CDR2 SYDVKM come from the germline V gene.

The chain recombines TRBV4-3 with TRBJ2-5; D uncertain. Germline V gene lookup returns CDR1 LGHNA and CDR2 YSLEER. Trimming cost V 4 bases and J 2 bases, with 14 bases left between them. This CDR3 is 15 amino acids long. In DNA form, the CDR3 reads TGCGCCAGCAGCCTCCGAGCGAGGTGGCAAGAGACCCAGTACTTC. Translation gives CASSLRARWQETQYF.

This clonotype was seen a handful of times. The chain combines TRBV9 with TRBJ2-5; D gene ambiguous. With 0 bases removed from V and 1 base from J, the gap between germline ends came to 4 bases. CDR3 length: 13 amino acids. Germline CDR1 SGDLS, CDR2 YYNGEE. The CDR3 nucleotides read TGTGCCAGCAGCGTAGGCTTCCAAGAGACCCAGTACTTC. This encodes CASSVGFQETQYF.

This clonotype was observed many times. The V and J genes are TRBV20-1 and TRBJ2-7, with D perhaps TRBD1 (6 bases). The CDR3 sequence is 12 residues long. Trimming took off 4 bases at V and 3 bases at J, with 10 bases between the two ends. Germline lookup yields CDR1 DFQATT and CDR2 SNEGSKA (reference sequence). The CDR3 DNA reads as TGCAGTGCTAAAAGACAGGACTACGAGCAGTACTTC. Its protein product is CSAKRQDYEQYF.

In its sample, this clonotype was seen many times. V is TRBV12-3 or TRBV12-4 and J is TRBJ2-7; D not certain. The CDR3 covers 15 residues. The V gene lost 2 bases and the J gene lost 7 bases, with 18 bases spanning the gap. Here the CDR3 reads CASSLTLHPPGEQYF. The DNA of the CDR3 is TGTGCCAGCAGTTTAACCCTCCACCCTCCTGGGGAGCAGTACTTC.

The chain joins TRBV12-3 or TRBV12-4 to TRBJ1-5; D is perhaps TRBD1 (5 bases). Trimming shortened V by 5 bases and J by 7 bases, and 18 bases separated the two germline ends. This CDR3 is 15 amino acids long. This chain's CDR3 is CASSQGIGGRQPQHF. CDR3 bases: TGTGCCAGCAGTCAAGGGATCGGGGGACGGCAGCCCCAGCATTTT.

This clonotype was detected only a few times. The V call is TRBV7-9, the J call TRBJ2-3; D remains ambiguous. Germline CDR1 is SEHNR and CDR2 is FQNEAQ (reference sequence). V lost 7 bases, J lost 0 bases, and 17 bases lay in between. This CDR3 region has 16 residues. DNA for the CDR3: TGTGCCAGCACCATCCTGGGCAGGAAGAGCACAGATACGCAGTATTTT. It yields the protein CASTILGRKSTDTQYF.

This clonotype was seen a few times. The chain carries TRBV19 and TRBJ2-1, with D possibly being TRBD2 (5 bases). Germline V gives CDR1 LNHDA, CDR2 SQIVND (reference sequence). Trimming took off 3 bases at V and 0 bases at J, with 18 bases between the two ends. The CDR3 covers 18 residues. The CDR3 region is CASSIATGVYSSYNEQFF. The CDR3 coding sequence is TGTGCCAGTAGTATCGCTACCGGGGTATATAGCTCCTACAATGAGCAGTTCTTC.

This clonotype was seen ten or more times. The V gene is TRBV7-3, the J gene TRBJ2-3; 7 bases are a match to TRBD1. The CDR3 length is 19 residues. The ends lost 6 bases at V and 0 bases at J; junction bases unmatched: 18. Germline CDR1 reads SGHTA; CDR2 reads FQGTGA. This chain's CDR3 is CASSFIRDSYSPSTDTQYF. The CDR3 nucleotides read TGTGCCAGCAGTTTCATTCGGGACAGTTATTCCCCTAGCACAGATACGCAGTATTTT.

About this clonotype: This clone may be a read error of a much larger clone one base away. The rearrangement joins TRBV14 to TRBJ2-7; the match to TRBD1 covers 8 bases. Germline V CDR1 and CDR2: SGHDN, FVKESK. This CDR3 has 15 amino acids. CDR3 residues: CAGSQEAGGAYEQYF. The CDR3 region has the DNA TGTGCCGGCAGCCAAGAGGCAGGGGGCGCATACGAGCAGTACTTC.

This clonotype occurred many times. The rearrangement links TRBV6-2 or TRBV6-3 to TRBJ2-7; 8 positions match TRBD1. Germline CDR1 MNHEY, CDR2 SVGEGT. The CDR3 length is 13 residues. The V gene end was trimmed by 6 bases and the J gene end by 0 bases; junction bases not matched to a gene: 1. CDR3 coding DNA: TGTGCCAGCAGGGGACAGGACTCCTACGAGCAGTACTTC. It specifies CASRGQDSYEQYF.

This clonotype showed up many times. The V and J genes are TRBV6-1 and TRBJ1-1, with no clear D. The CDR3 runs 12 residues. Germline loops: CDR1 MNHNS, CDR2 SASEGT. The germline V and J ends were trimmed by 0 bases and 8 bases, with 7 bases remaining between them. The CDR3 reads CASSEASPEAFF. CDR3 DNA: TGTGCCAGCAGTGAAGCCAGTCCAGAAGCTTTCTTT.

The sample holds many counts of this clonotype. The chain couples TRBV20-1 to TRBJ2-1, with 7 bases matching TRBD2. The CDR3 is made up of 15 amino acids. The junction had 5 bases not matched to a gene; V was cut back by 3 bases and J by 0 bases. The V gene's germline CDR1 is DFQATT and CDR2 SNEGSKA (reference sequence). CDR3 region: CSASLTSFSYNEQFF. DNA of the CDR3: TGCAGTGCTAGCTTGACTAGCTTCTCCTACAATGAGCAGTTCTTC.

V usage is TRBV28 and J usage is TRBJ1-1; TRBD1 is a possible D gene (6 bases). CDR3 length: 15 amino acids. Germline CDR1 MDHEN, CDR2 SYDVKM. V was pared by 3 bases and J by 4 bases, with 15 bases between. The CDR3 protein is CASSLLTQGFTEAFF. Here the CDR3 DNA reads TGTGCCAGCAGTTTGTTGACACAGGGCTTCACTGAAGCTTTCTTT.

This clonotype was recorded many times. The chain joins TRBV20-1 to TRBJ1-5; D gene ambiguous. V lost 0 bases and J lost 3, with 6 bases in between. The CDR3 consists of 13 residues. Germline V gives CDR1 DFQATT, CDR2 SNEGSKA (reference sequence). The CDR3 spells CSARDGVNQPQHF. The CDR3 coding sequence is TGCAGTGCTAGAGATGGCGTCAATCAGCCCCAGCATTTT.

Many counts were recorded for this clonotype. The chain has TRBV7-2 and TRBJ2-7; the D call may be TRBD1 or TRBD2 (5 bases each). The ends were cut back, 5 bases at V and 0 bases at J, with 17 bases in the middle. CDR1 is SGHTA and CDR2 is FQGNSA in the germline V gene. The CDR3 consists of 16 residues. The CDR3 reads CASSPGTYLVSYEQYF. Written as DNA, the CDR3 is TGTGCCAGCAGCCCCGGGACCTACTTGGTCTCCTACGAGCAGTACTTC.

This clonotype was counted many times. J is TRBJ2-1 and V is TRBV27, with 7 bases aligning to TRBD1. The CDR3 spans 15 residues. CDR1 MNHEY and CDR2 SMNVEV come from the germline V gene (reference sequence). J gave up 2 bases and V 3 bases, and 4 bases lay outside the gene matches. CDR3 bases: TGTGCCAGCAGTTTCAGGGGGTCCCCCTACAATGAGCAGTTCTTC. This sequence encodes CASSFRGSPYNEQFF.